Below, 18 T cell receptor beta chains from the same sample are listed, as sequenced in a study of blood T cells in healthy people across ages. A sample-barcoded 5' primer and a J-beta primer mix were used in a second PCR of about 6 to 12 cycles. TCRdb reprocessed the 5' RACE reads via MiXCR and lists one record per CDR3 protein. The table records some 700,000 distinct CDR3 sequences, about 24% of them present only once. The sample comprised blood. These receptors all come from a man between 65 and 85 years old in good health.

This clonotype was seen more than once but under ten times. This chain uses TRBV4-2 with TRBJ2-5; tentative D call: TRBD1 (6 bases). Germline V lookup: CDR1 LGHNA, CDR2 YNFKEQ. The CDR3 extends over 15 amino acids. Trimming shortened V by 0 bases and J by 4 bases, and 12 bases separated the two germline ends. CDR3 sequence: CASSQDIQGRETQYF. The CDR3 DNA sequence: TGTGCCAGCAGCCAAGATATCCAGGGGCGAGAGACCCAGTACTTC.

This clonotype was detected only a few times. V is TRBV19 and J is TRBJ1-1; D is unresolved. Trimming took off 1 base at V and 4 bases at J, with 10 bases between the two ends. The CDR3 contains 14 residues. In germline, CDR1 is LNHDA, CDR2 SQIVND (reference sequence). The CDR3 coding sequence is TGTGCCAGTAGTATAGGCTGGGAAGGCACTGAAGCTTTCTTT. It is translated as CASSIGWEGTEAFF.

V and J are TRBV7-9 and TRBJ1-2; no clear D. Trimming cost V 2 bases and J 4 bases, with 8 bases left between them. Germline V gene data show CDR1 as SEHNR and CDR2 as FQNEAQ (reference sequence). The CDR3 sequence is 13 residues long. CDR3 region: CASSLQAAYGYTF. The CDR3, as DNA: TGTGCCAGCAGCTTACAGGCAGCCTATGGCTACACCTTC.

This sequence joins TRBV5-1 and TRBJ2-1; D gene uncertain. Deletions cut 0 bases from V and 11 bases from J, with 6 bases between. Germline CDR1 and CDR2: SGHRS and YFSETQ. This CDR3 has 11 amino acids. In DNA, the CDR3 is TGCGCCAGCAGCTTGGGTTTACAGCAGTTCTTC. Translation: CASSLGLQQFF.

V usage is TRBV7-2 and J usage is TRBJ2-3; 8 nucleotides agree with TRBD2. The CDR3 is 15 amino acids. Germline V gene data show CDR1 as SGHTA and CDR2 as FQGNSA. The V and J ends lost 3 bases and 4 bases, in that order; junction bases with no gene match: 6. The CDR3 DNA reads TGTGCCAGCAGCTTCCCAGCGGGAGATCCAGATACGCAGTATTTT. Translation: CASSFPAGDPDTQYF.

The gene calls are TRBV7-8 and TRBJ1-5; D is unresolved. The V end was cut by 5 bases, the J end by 0 bases, with 11 bases between. CDR1 is SGHVS, CDR2 FQNEAQ, per germline. This CDR3 has 15 amino acids. The CDR3 DNA follows: TGTGCCAGCAGCCCCATCGGGGTTAGCAATCAGCCCCAGCATTTT. It specifies CASSPIGVSNQPQHF.

This clonotype was observed many times. This chain joins TRBV4-2 and TRBJ2-3; TRBD2 matches at 8 bases. The CDR3 has 15 amino acids. Per the germline V gene, CDR1 is LGHNA and CDR2 is YNFKEQ. V shed 3 bases and J 1 base; nucleotides not matched to a gene: 3. DNA of the CDR3: TGTGCCAGCAGCCAGGCGACTAGCGGCACAGATACGCAGTATTTT. This translates into CASSQATSGTDTQYF.

Many counts were recorded for this clonotype. This sequence joins TRBV12-3 or TRBV12-4 and TRBJ2-3; 8 nucleotides agree with TRBD1. V lost 4 bases to trimming and J lost 4 bases; unmatched junction nucleotides: 7. This CDR3 comprises 15 residues. The CDR3 is CASSSGGSFADTQYF. The CDR3 bases are TGTGCCAGCAGTTCAGGGGGCTCCTTCGCAGATACGCAGTATTTT.

In its sample, this clonotype was seen once. This chain joins TRBV20-1 and TRBJ2-5; TRBD1 aligns across 8 bases. The CDR3 extends over 15 amino acids. Unmatched junction bases numbered 7, after V lost 2 bases and J lost 2 bases. Per germline, CDR1 DFQATT and CDR2 SNEGSKA (reference sequence). CDR3 protein: CSARQGASAQETQYF. In DNA, the CDR3 is TGCAGTGCTAGACAGGGGGCTAGCGCGCAAGAGACCCAGTACTTC.

This clonotype was observed a handful of times. The chain combines TRBV6-2 or TRBV6-3 with TRBJ1-5; 8 bases fit TRBD1. The CDR3 length is 15 residues. The V and J ends lost 5 bases and 2 bases, in that order; junction bases with no gene match: 5. From germline, CDR1 is MNHEY and CDR2 SVGEGT. The DNA of the CDR3 is TGTGCCAGCAGTCACCAGGGACAGGGCAATCAGCCCCAGCATTTT. This encodes CASSHQGQGNQPQHF.

The chain is built from TRBV5-1 and TRBJ2-2; no clear D gene. Trimming removed 4 bases from V and 2 bases from J, with 15 bases in between. Germline V gene lookup returns CDR1 SGHRS and CDR2 YFSETQ. This CDR3 contains 16 residues. CDR3 nucleotide sequence: TGCGCCAGCAGCGAGTTAAGCCCAGGAAACACCGGGGAGCTGTTTTTT. Its translation: CASSELSPGNTGELFF.

The CDR3 nucleotides read TGTGCCAGCTCACCAGGGTCGGATACGCAGTATTTT. Translation: CASSPGSDTQYF. The chain has TRBV18 and TRBJ2-3; D remains ambiguous. The germline V and J ends were trimmed by 2 bases and 6 bases, with 6 bases remaining between them. This CDR3 spans 12 amino acids. The germline gives CDR1 KGHSH, CDR2 LQKENI.

This clonotype was counted only a few times. The CDR3, as DNA: TGTGCCAGCAGCTTAGGGTCGTCGTACTACGAGCAGTACTTC. It encodes CASSLGSSYYEQYF. V gene TRBV11-2 combines with J gene TRBJ2-7; the D is unclear. The CDR3 has 14 amino acids. The V and J ends lost 1 base and 3 bases respectively, with 10 bases between them. Germline CDR1 SGHAT, CDR2 FQNNGV.

Only a few counts were recorded for this clonotype. The chain links TRBV5-5 to TRBJ2-1; no clear D. The J call may not be correct, given that the DNA end is closer to TRBJ2-7. Germline-derived CDR1 and CDR2 are SGHKS and YYEKEE (reference sequence). CDR3 length equals 14 residues. The CDR3: CASSLQRMGVEQYV. DNA of the CDR3: TGTGCCAGCAGCTTGCAAAGGATGGGTGTCGAGCAGTACGTC.

The V and J genes are TRBV27 and TRBJ2-5, with 11 bases lining up with TRBD2. The J call may not be correct, given that the DNA end is closer to TRBJ2-7. Germline CDR1 and CDR2: MNHEY and SMNVEV (reference sequence). The CDR3 spans 16 residues. The chain's CDR3 is CASSLWVAGGPGEQYF. CDR3 bases: TGTGCCAGCAGTTTATGGGTAGCGGGGGGGCCAGGCGAGCAGTACTTC.

The J gene is TRBJ2-3, the V gene TRBV11-2; D is possibly TRBD1 (5 bases). V gave up 11 bases and J gave up 6 bases, with 12 bases separating them. Per the germline V gene, CDR1 is SGHAT and CDR2 is FQNNGV. The CDR3 spans 11 residues. The CDR3 sequence is CAATSGDTQYF. DNA of the CDR3: TGTGCCGCCACTTCAGGGGATACGCAGTATTTT.

Worth noting for this clonotype: Sequence at one end of the junction differs from germline and may be a read error. The chain's CDR3 is CSARKAGGHEQCF. The CDR3 DNA reads as TGCAGTGCTAGAAAAGCGGGGGGCCACGAGCAGTGCTTC. The chain links TRBV20-1 to TRBJ2-5, with 9 nucleotides matching TRBD2. Germline CDR1 is DFQATT and CDR2 is SNEGSKA (reference sequence). CDR3 length: 13 residues.

The genes are TRBV7-2 and TRBJ1-2; 7 nucleotides line up with TRBD1. The CDR3 runs to 14 residues. V lost 5 bases, J lost 4 bases, and 7 bases stayed unmatched. Germline V lookup: CDR1 SGHTA, CDR2 FQGNSA. The CDR3 DNA reads as TGTGCCAGCAGCCCACGTGGGACAGTCTATGGCTACACCTTC. This sequence encodes CASSPRGTVYGYTF.